Presented here are 14 T cell receptor beta chains from one specimen sequenced in a study of beta chain features in type 1 diabetes. The entirety of the isolated RNA underwent reverse transcription, so expressed TCRB transcripts were sequenced. The table came from immunoSEQ multiplex PCR; TCRdb's copy has only in-frame clones and leaves some out. Found here are 200,000 to 250,000 clones, about a tenth of them singletons; the top ten hold over 1%. The sequenced sample consisted of central memory CD4+ T cells from blood. These receptors came from a man aged 18 to 29 in good health.

In its sample, this clone was seen a few times. This chain uses TRBV18 with TRBJ2-7, with a weak D call TRBD1 (5 bases). The V gene lost 3 bases and the J gene lost 9 bases, with 15 bases spanning the gap. The CDR3 is 13 amino acids. Germline CDR1 is KGHSH and CDR2 is LQKENI. CDR3 sequence: CASSPDQGSAQYF. The CDR3 nucleotides are TGTGCCAGCTCACCCGACCAGGGATCCGCGCAGTACTTC.

The chain couples TRBV6-1 to TRBJ2-5, with D unclear. The germline CDR1 and CDR2 sequences are MNHNS and SASEGT. V was cut by 1 base and J by 2 bases, with 8 bases left in between. The CDR3 covers 14 residues. For the CDR3, the DNA is TGTGCCAGCAGTGAAGTCCTCAGTCAAGAGACCCAGTACTTC. As protein: CASSEVLSQETQYF.

A note on this clone: At the DNA level, this CDR3 is encoded by other sequences in the same sample as well. The V gene is TRBV20-1, the J gene TRBJ2-7; the D is unclear. The CDR3 is made up of 11 amino acids. Trimming took 5 bases from V and 1 from J, leaving 6 bases between them. CDR1 DFQATT and CDR2 SNEGSKA come from the germline V gene (reference sequence). CDR3 sequence reads: CSAPRSYEQYF. Written as DNA, the CDR3 is TGCAGTGCTCCGAGGTCCTACGAGCAGTACTTC.

This clone was found a few times. Here the CDR3 reads CASSYHGQGGEQYF. CDR3 nucleotide sequence: TGTGCCAGCAGTTACCATGGACAGGGTGGCGAGCAGTACTTC. The chain carries TRBV6-5 and TRBJ2-7, with 8 positions matching TRBD1. This CDR3 is built from 14 residues. Germline V CDR1 and CDR2: MNHEY, SVGAGI. Trimming at V came to 2 bases and at J to 6 bases, leaving 6 bases not matched to a gene.

The chain has TRBV5-8 and TRBJ2-3, with D perhaps being TRBD1 or TRBD2 (5 bases each). V was cut by 4 bases and J by 1 base, with 13 bases left in between. Germline CDR1 is SGHTS and CDR2 is YDEGEE. The CDR3 consists of 15 residues. The CDR3 coding sequence is TGTGCCAGCAGCCTTTCCGGGACGGGCACAGATACGCAGTATTTT. Amino acid sequence: CASSLSGTGTDTQYF.

This clone was counted only a few times. V and J are TRBV13 and TRBJ1-1; no definite D call. V was trimmed by 2 bases and J by 8 bases, leaving 12 bases between them. The CDR3 sequence is 13 residues long. Germline V gene sequence: CDR1 PRHDT, CDR2 FYEKMQ (reference sequence). Here the CDR3 DNA reads TGTGCCAGCAGCTTAAAGTGGGCCGCCGAAGCTTTCTTT. It codes for CASSLKWAAEAFF.

The chain recombines TRBV6-1 with TRBJ1-2; D may be TRBD1 (6 bases). This CDR3 is built from 14 residues. CDR1 and CDR2 from the germline V gene are MNHNS and SASEGT. V was shortened by 0 bases and J by 5 bases, with 10 bases between the two germline ends. Written as DNA, the CDR3 is TGTGCCAGCAGTGAAGCGCGGCAGGGGTATGGCTACACCTTC. Protein product: CASSEARQGYGYTF.

The chain combines TRBV2 with TRBJ2-5, with D hard to call. This CDR3 is built from 12 residues. V dropped 1 base and J dropped 4 bases, with 4 bases sitting between them. Germline V gene sequence: CDR1 SNHLY, CDR2 FYNNEI. CDR3 bases: TGTGCCAGCAGTGAAGAGGCAGAGACCCAGTACTTC. This codes for CASSEEAETQYF.

The sample holds many counts of this clone. The V call is TRBV4-3, the J call TRBJ2-4; 7 bases align to TRBD2. Germline trimming cut 3 bases from V and 6 bases from J; bases unmatched to any gene: 5. Germline CDR1 is LGHNA and CDR2 is YSLEER. The CDR3 is 14 amino acids. CDR3 protein: CASSHTGTINIQYF. The CDR3 bases are TGCGCCAGCAGCCACACCGGGACTATAAACATTCAGTACTTC.

This clone was counted ten times or more. The rearrangement uses TRBV2 and TRBJ2-4; D gene ambiguous. This CDR3 is built from 15 residues. In germline, CDR1 is SNHLY, CDR2 FYNNEI. The germline V and J ends were trimmed by 2 bases and 0 bases, with 8 bases remaining between them. DNA of the CDR3: TGTGCCAGCAGTGAATCAAGGATAGCCAAAAACATTCAGTACTTC. It translates to CASSESRIAKNIQYF. The full variable domain, completed using reference TRBV2 and TRBJ2-4, is EPEVTQTPSHQVTQMGQEVILRCVPISNHLYFYWYRQILGQKVEFLVSFYNNEISEKSEIFDDQFSVERPDGSNFTLKIRSTKLEDSAMYFCASSESRIAKNIQYFGAGTRLSVL.

This chain uses TRBV5-6 with TRBJ2-1, with 7 bases matching TRBD2. The CDR3 is 14 amino acids. Germline loops: CDR1 SGHDT, CDR2 YYEEEE. Trimming at V came to 1 base and at J to 9 bases, leaving 7 bases not matched to a gene. This chain's CDR3 is CASSLWAGEAEQFF. The CDR3, as DNA: TGTGCCAGCAGCTTGTGGGCGGGAGAGGCTGAGCAGTTCTTC.

This clone was recorded a few times. The V call is TRBV30, the J call TRBJ2-5; TRBD1 is a possible D gene (6 bases). Trimming took off 4 bases at V and 1 base at J, with 22 bases between the two ends. This CDR3 has 17 residues. The germline V gene has CDR1 GTSNPN and CDR2 SVGIG (reference sequence). The CDR3 loop is CAWIPLERGTTQETQYF. CDR3 nucleotides: TGTGCCTGGATCCCCCTGGAAAGAGGGACAACCCAAGAGACCCAGTACTTC.

The DNA for the CDR3 is TGTGCCAGCAGTGAGAACAGGGGTGAGACCCAGTACTTC. Amino acids: CASSENRGETQYF. The chain recombines TRBV2 with TRBJ2-5, with TRBD1 matching over 7 bases. Germline assignment: CDR1 SNHLY and CDR2 FYNNEI. J gave up 5 bases and V 3 bases, and 3 bases lay outside the gene matches. The CDR3 is 13 residues long.

This clone was picked up a small number of times. The chain recombines TRBV7-8 with TRBJ2-1; D is possibly TRBD2 (6 bases). The germline V gene has CDR1 SGHVS and CDR2 FQNEAQ. This CDR3 has 13 amino acids. V was cut by 7 bases and J by 6 bases, with 13 bases left in between. CDR3 coding DNA: TGTGCCAGCATGGTAGCGGCACCCAATGAGCAGTTCTTC. This translates into CASMVAAPNEQFF.